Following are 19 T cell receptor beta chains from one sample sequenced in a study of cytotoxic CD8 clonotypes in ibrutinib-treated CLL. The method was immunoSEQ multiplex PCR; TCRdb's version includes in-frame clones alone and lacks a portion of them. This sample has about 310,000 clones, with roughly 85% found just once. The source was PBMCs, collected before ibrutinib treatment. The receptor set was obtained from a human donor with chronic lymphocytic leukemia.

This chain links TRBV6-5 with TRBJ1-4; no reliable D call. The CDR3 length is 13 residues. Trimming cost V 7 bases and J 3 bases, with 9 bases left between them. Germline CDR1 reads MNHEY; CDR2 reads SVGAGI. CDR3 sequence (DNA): TGTGCCAGCACACCAAGGGCTAATGAAAAACTGTTTTTT. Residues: CASTPRANEKLFF.

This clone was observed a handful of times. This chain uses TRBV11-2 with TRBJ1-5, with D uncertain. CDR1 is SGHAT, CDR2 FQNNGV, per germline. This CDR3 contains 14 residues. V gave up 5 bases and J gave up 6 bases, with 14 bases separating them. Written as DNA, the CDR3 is TGTGCCAGCAGCCCTACGATCGACACTCAGCCCCAGCATTTT. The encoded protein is CASSPTIDTQPQHF.

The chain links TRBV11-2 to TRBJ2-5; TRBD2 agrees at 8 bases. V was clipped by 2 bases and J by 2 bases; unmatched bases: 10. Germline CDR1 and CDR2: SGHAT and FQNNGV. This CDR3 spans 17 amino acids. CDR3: CASSLFGTGGVQETQYF. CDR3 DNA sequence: TGTGCCAGCAGCTTATTCGGGACGGGAGGGGTTCAAGAGACCCAGTACTTC.

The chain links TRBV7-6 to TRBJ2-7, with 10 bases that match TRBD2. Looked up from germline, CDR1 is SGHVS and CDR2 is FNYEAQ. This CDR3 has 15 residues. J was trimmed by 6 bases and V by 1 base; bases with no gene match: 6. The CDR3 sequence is CASSLGLAGASEQYF. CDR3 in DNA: TGTGCCAGCAGCTTAGGACTAGCGGGTGCCTCCGAGCAGTACTTC.

The CDR3: CASSLFGSEREQYF. In nucleotides, the CDR3 is TGTGCCAGCAGTTTATTCGGGTCGGAGCGGGAGCAGTACTTC. The V call is TRBV27, the J call TRBJ2-7, with D maybe TRBD2 (5 bases). Germline V CDR1 and CDR2: MNHEY, SMNVEV (reference sequence). This CDR3 region has 14 residues. Trimming stripped 1 base from V and 7 bases from J, with 14 bases between.

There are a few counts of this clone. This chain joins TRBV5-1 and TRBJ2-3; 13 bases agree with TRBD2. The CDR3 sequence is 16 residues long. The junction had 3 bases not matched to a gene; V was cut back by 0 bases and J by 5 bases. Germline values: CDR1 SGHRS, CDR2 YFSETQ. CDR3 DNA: TGCGCCAGCAGCTTGGGGACTAGCGGGAGACAAGATACGCAGTATTTT. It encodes CASSLGTSGRQDTQYF.

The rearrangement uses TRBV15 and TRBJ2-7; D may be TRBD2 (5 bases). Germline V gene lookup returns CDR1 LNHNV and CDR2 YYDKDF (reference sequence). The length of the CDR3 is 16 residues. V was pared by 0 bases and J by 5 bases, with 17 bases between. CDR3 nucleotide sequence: TGTGCCACCAGCAGAGATCTGAGGGAGAGGTCCCACGAGCAGTACTTC. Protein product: CATSRDLRERSHEQYF.

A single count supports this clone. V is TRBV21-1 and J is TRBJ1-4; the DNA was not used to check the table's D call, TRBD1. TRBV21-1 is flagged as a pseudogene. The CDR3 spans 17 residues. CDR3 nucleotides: TGTGCCAGCAGCAAAGGGAGCAGGGCTGTAACTAATGAAAAACTGTTTTTT. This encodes CASSKGSRAVTNEKLFF.

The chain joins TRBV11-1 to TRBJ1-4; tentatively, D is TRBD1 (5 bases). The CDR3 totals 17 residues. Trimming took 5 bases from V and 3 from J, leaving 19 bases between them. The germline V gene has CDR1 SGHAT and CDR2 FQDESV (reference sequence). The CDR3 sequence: CASSGGTVQFPNEKLFF. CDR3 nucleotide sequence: TGTGCCAGCAGCGGAGGGACGGTACAGTTTCCTAATGAAAAACTGTTTTTT.

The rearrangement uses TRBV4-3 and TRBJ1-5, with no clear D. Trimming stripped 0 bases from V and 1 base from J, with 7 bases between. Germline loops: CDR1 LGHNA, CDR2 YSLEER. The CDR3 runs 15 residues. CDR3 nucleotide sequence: TGCGCCAGCAGCCAAGACACTGGAAGCAATCAGCCCCAGCATTTT. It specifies CASSQDTGSNQPQHF.

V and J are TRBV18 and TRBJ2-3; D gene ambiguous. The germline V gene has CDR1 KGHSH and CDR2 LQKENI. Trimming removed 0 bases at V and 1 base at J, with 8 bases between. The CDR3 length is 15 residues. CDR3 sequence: CASSPPTVRTDTQYF. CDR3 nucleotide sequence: TGTGCCAGCTCACCACCGACCGTGCGCACAGATACGCAGTATTTT.

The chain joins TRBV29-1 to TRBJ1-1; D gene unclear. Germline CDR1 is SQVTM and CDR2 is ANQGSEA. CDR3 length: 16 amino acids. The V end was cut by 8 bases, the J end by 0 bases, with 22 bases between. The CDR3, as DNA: TGCAGCATTAAGTCGGGAGCTCTCTCTATGAACACTGAAGCTTTCTTT. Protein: CSIKSGALSMNTEAFF.

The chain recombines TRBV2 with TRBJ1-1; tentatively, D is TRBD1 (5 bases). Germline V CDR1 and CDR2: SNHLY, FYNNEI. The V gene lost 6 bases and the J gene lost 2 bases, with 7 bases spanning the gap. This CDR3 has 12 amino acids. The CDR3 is CASRRGNTEAFF. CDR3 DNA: TGTGCCAGCAGGCGGGGCAACACTGAAGCTTTCTTT.

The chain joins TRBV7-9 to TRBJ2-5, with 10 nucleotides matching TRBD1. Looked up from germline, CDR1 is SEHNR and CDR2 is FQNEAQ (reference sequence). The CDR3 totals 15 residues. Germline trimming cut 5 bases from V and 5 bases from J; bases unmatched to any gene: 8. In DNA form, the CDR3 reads TGTGCCAGCAGCGAGGCGACAGGGGGCGGGGAGACCCAGTACTTC. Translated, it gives CASSEATGGGETQYF.

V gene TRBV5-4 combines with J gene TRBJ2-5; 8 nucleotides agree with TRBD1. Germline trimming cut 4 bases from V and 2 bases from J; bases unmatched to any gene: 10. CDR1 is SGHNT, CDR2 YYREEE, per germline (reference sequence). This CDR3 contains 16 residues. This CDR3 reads CASSTRGQVGQETQYF. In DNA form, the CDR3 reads TGTGCCAGCAGCACCAGGGGGCAGGTGGGGCAAGAGACCCAGTACTTC.

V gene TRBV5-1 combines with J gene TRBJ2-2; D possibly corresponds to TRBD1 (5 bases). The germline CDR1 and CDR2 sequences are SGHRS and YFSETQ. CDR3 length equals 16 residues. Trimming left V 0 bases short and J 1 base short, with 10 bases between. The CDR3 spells CASSLGKDKNTGELFF. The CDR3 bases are TGCGCCAGCAGCTTGGGAAAGGACAAGAACACCGGGGAGCTGTTTTTT. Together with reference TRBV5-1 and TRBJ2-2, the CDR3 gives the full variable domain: KAGVTQTPRYLIKTRGQQVTLSCSPISGHRSVSWYQQTPGQGLQFLFEYFSETQRNKGNFPGRFSGRQFSNSRSEMNVSTLELGDSALYLCASSLGKDKNTGELFFGEGSRLTVL.

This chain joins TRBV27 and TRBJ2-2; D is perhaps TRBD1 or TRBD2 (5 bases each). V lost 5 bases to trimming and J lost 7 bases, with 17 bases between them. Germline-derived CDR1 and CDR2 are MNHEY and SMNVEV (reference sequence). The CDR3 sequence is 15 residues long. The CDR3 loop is CASSPRIGTGGELFF. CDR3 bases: TGTGCCAGCAGTCCACGTATAGGGACGGGCGGGGAGCTGTTTTTT.

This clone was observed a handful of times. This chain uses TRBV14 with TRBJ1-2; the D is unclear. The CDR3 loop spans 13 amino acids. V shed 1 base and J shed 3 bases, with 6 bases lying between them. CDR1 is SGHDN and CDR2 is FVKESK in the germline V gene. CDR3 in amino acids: CASSQVDYYGYTF. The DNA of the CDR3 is TGTGCCAGCAGCCAAGTAGATTACTATGGCTACACCTTC. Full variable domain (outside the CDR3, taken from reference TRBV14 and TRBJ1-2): EAGVTQFPSHSVIEKGQTVTLRCDPISGHDNLYWYRRVMGKEIKFLLHFVKESKQDESGMPNNRFLAERTGGTYSTLKVQPAELEDSGVYFCASSQVDYYGYTFGSGTRLTVV.

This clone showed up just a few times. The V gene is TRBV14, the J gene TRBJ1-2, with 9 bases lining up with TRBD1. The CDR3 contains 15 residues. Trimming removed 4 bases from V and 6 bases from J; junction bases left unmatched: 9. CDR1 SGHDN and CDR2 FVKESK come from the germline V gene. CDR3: CASSLMNRGLDGYTF. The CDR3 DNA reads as TGTGCCAGCAGCCTCATGAACAGGGGGCTGGATGGCTACACCTTC.